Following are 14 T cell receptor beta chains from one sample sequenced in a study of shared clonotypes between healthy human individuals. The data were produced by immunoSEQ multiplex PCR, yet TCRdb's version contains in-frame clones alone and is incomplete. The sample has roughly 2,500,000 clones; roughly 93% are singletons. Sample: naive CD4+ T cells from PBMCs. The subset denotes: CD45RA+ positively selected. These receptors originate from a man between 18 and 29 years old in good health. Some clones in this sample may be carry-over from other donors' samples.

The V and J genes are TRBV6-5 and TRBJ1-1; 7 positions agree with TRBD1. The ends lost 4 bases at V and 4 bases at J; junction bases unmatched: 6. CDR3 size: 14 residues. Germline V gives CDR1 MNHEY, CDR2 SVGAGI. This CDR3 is CASSFTRGSTEAFF. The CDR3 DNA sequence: TGTGCCAGCAGTTTCACCAGGGGGAGCACTGAAGCTTTCTTT.

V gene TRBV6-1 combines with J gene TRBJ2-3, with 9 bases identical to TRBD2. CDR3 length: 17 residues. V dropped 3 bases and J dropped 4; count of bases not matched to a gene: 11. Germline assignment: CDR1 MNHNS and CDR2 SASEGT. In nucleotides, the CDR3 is TGTGCCAGCAGTGATTTGGCCAGCGGGAGGAGAGCAGATACGCAGTATTTT. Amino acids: CASSDLASGRRADTQYF.

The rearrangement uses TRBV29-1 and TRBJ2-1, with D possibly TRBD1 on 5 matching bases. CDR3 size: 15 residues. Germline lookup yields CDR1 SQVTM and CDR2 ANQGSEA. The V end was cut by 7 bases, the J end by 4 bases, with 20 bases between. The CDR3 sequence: CSAPKSAGPYNEQFF. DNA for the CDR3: TGCAGCGCCCCCAAGTCGGCAGGGCCTTACAATGAGCAGTTCTTC.

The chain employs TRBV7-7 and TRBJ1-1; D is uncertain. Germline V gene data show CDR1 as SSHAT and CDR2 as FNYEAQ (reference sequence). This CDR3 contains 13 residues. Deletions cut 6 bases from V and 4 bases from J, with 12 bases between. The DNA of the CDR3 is TGTGCCAGCAGTTCGAGGGTGAGCACTGAAGCTTTCTTT. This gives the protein CASSSRVSTEAFF.

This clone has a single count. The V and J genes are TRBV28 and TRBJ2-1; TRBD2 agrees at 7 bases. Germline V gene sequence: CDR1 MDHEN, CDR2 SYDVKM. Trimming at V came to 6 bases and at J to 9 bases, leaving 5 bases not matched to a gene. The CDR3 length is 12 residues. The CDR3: CASSRGVREQFF. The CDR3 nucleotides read TGTGCCAGCAGCCGGGGGGTGCGTGAGCAGTTCTTC. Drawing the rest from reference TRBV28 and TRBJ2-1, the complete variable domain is DVKVTQSSRYLVKRTGEKVFLECVQDMDHENMFWYRQDPGLGLRLIYFSYDVKMKEKGDIPEGYSVSREKKERFSLILESASTNQTSMYLCASSRGVREQFFGPGTRLTVL.

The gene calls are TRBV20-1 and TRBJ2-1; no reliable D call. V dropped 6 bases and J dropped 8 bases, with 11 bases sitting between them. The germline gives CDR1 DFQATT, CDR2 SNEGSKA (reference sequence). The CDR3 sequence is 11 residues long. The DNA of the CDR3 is TGCAGTGCCCTCGTTCGGCATGAGCAGTTCTTC. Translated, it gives CSALVRHEQFF.

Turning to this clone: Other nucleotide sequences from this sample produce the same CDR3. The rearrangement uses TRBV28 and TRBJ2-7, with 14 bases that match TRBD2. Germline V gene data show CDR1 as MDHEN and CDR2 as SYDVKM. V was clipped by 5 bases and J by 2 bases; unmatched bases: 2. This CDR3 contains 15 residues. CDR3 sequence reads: CASSRLAGGPYEQYF. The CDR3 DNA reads TGTGCCAGCAGTCGACTAGCGGGAGGGCCCTACGAGCAGTACTTC.

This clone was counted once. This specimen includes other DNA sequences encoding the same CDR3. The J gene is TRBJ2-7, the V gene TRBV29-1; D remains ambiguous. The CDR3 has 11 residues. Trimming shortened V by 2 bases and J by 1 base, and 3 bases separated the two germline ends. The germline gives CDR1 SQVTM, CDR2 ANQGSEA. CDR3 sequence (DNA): TGCAGCGTTGAAAGGTCCTACGAGCAGTACTTC. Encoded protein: CSVERSYEQYF.

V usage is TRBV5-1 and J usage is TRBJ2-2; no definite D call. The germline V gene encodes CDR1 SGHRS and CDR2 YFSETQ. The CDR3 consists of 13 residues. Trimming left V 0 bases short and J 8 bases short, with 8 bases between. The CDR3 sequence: CASSLAQEGELFF. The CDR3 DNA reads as TGCGCCAGCAGCTTGGCGCAGGAGGGGGAGCTGTTTTTT.

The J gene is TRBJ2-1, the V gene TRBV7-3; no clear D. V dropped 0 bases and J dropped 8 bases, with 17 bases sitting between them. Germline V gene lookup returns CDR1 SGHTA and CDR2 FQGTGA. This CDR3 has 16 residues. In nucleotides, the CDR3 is TGTGCCAGCAGCTTAACGTCGGCAGGCCCTGGGGATGAGCAGTTCTTC. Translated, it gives CASSLTSAGPGDEQFF.

CDR3 bases: TGTGCCAGCAGCTCCCCCCCAATGAGGGGCTACACCTTC. Its translation: CASSSPPMRGYTF. The chain is built from TRBV7-2 and TRBJ1-2; D unclear. The V gene's germline CDR1 is SGHTA and CDR2 FQGNSA. This CDR3 spans 13 amino acids. V was cut by 4 bases and J by 8 bases, with 14 bases left in between.

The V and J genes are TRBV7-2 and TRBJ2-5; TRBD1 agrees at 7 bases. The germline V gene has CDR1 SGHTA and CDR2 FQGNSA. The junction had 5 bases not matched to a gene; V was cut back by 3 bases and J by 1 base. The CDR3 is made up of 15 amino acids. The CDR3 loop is CASSFNRGLQETQYF. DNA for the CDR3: TGTGCCAGCAGCTTTAACAGGGGCCTCCAAGAGACCCAGTACTTC. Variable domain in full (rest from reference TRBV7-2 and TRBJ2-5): GAGVSQSPSNKVTEKGKDVELRCDPISGHTALYWYRQSLGQGLEFLIYFQGNSAPDKSGLPSDRFSAERTGGSVSTLTIQRTQQEDSAVYLCASSFNRGLQETQYFGPGTRLLVL.

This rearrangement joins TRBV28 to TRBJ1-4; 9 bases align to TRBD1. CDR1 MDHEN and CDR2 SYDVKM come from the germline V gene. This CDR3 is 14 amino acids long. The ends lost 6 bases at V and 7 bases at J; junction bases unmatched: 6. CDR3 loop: CASRPGTGPEKLFF. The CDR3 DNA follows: TGTGCCAGCAGGCCAGGGACAGGGCCTGAAAAACTGTTTTTT.

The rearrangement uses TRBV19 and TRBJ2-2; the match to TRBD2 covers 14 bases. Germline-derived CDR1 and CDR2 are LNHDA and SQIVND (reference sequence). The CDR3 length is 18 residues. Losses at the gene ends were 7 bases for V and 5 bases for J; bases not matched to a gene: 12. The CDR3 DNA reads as TGTGCCAGTACCAAAATAGGACTAGCGGGAGGCGGTACCGGGGAGCTGTTTTTT. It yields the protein CASTKIGLAGGGTGELFF. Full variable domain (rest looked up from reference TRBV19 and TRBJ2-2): DGGITQSPKYLFRKEGQNVTLSCEQNLNHDAMYWYRQDPGQGLRLIYYSQIVNDFQKGDIAEGYSVSREKKESFPLTVTSAQKNPTAFYLCASTKIGLAGGGTGELFFGEGSRLTVL.